A single sample is the source of the 18 T cell receptor beta chains below, sequenced in a study of T cell responses to AZD1222 COVID-19 vaccine. Clones were sequenced by immunoSEQ multiplex PCR, and TCRdb holds only the in-frame ones, with some missing. The data contain 120,000 or so clones, around 80% of them singletons. Sequences were derived from peripheral blood, sampled 28 days after the second AZD1222 dose. The receptors originated from an adult who received the AZD1222 COVID-19 vaccine.

This chain links TRBV6-6 with TRBJ2-7; TRBD2 is a possible D gene (6 bases). V was pared by 5 bases and J by 4 bases, with 15 bases between. CDR1 is MNHNY and CDR2 is SVGAGI in the germline V gene (reference sequence). The length of the CDR3 is 14 residues. The CDR3 DNA sequence: TGTGCCAGCAGTATGGGACTCTATACTTACGAGCAGTACTTC. Protein sequence: CASSMGLYTYEQYF.

CDR3: CASSFSSGGVGGNQPQHF. The CDR3 nucleotides read TGTGCCAGCAGTTTTTCCTCGGGCGGAGTTGGGGGCAATCAGCCCCAGCATTTT. V is TRBV28 and J is TRBJ1-5; D is undetermined. The CDR3 is 18 residues long. In germline, CDR1 is MDHEN, CDR2 SYDVKM. The V end was cut by 3 bases, the J end by 2 bases, with 20 bases between. The entire variable domain, with the rest obtained from reference TRBV28 and TRBJ1-5, is as follows: DVKVTQSSRYLVKRTGEKVFLECVQDMDHENMFWYRQDPGLGLRLIYFSYDVKMKEKGDIPEGYSVSREKKERFSLILESASTNQTSMYLCASSFSSGGVGGNQPQHFGDGTRLSIL.

This chain joins TRBV12-3 or TRBV12-4 and TRBJ2-5; 9 bases line up with TRBD1. Germline trimming cut 7 bases from V and 5 bases from J; bases unmatched to any gene: 5. The CDR3 contains 13 residues. DNA for the CDR3: TGTGCCAGCACCCTGACAGGGGGTGAGACCCAGTACTTC. This translates into CASTLTGGETQYF.

V gene TRBV29-1 combines with J gene TRBJ2-7; D is unclear. V was pared by 4 bases and J by 2 bases, with 15 bases between. Per the germline V gene, CDR1 is SQVTM and CDR2 is ANQGSEA. The CDR3 is made up of 14 amino acids. CDR3 coding DNA: TGCAGCGTTGCTAATCTACAGATACCCTACGAGCAGTACTTC. It translates to CSVANLQIPYEQYF.

This chain links TRBV19 with TRBJ1-1; unclear D gene. Germline CDR1 and CDR2: LNHDA and SQIVND (reference sequence). The CDR3 is made up of 13 amino acids. Trimming pared 3 bases from V and 1 base from J, leaving 6 bases between. The CDR3 is CASSMWENTEAFF. DNA of the CDR3: TGTGCCAGTAGTATGTGGGAGAACACTGAAGCTTTCTTT.

The chain uses TRBV5-4 and TRBJ1-1, with a possible D match to TRBD1 (5 bases). Germline V gene sequence: CDR1 SGHNT, CDR2 YYREEE (reference sequence). The CDR3 totals 15 residues. V was clipped by 4 bases and J by 4 bases, with 17 bases between them. The CDR3 spells CASSPNRPGGTEAFF. CDR3 in DNA: TGTGCCAGCAGCCCTAATCGGCCCGGGGGCACTGAAGCTTTCTTT.

In this sample, this clone turned up once. The chain recombines TRBV28 with TRBJ2-2, with 9 bases fitting TRBD1. V gave up 6 bases and J gave up 3 bases; unmatched junction bases: 8. The CDR3 has 16 residues. Germline V CDR1 and CDR2: MDHEN, SYDVKM. CDR3 loop: CASSDGTGLYTGELFF. The CDR3, as DNA: TGTGCCAGCAGCGACGGGACAGGGTTGTACACCGGGGAGCTGTTTTTT.

The chain links TRBV15 to TRBJ1-3, with D unresolved. Germline CDR1 and CDR2: LNHNV and YYDKDF (reference sequence). The CDR3 totals 14 residues. V was cut by 7 bases and J by 2 bases, with 12 bases left in between. CDR3 sequence (DNA): TGTGCCACCACCTCGGTAGTAGCTGGAAACACCATATATTTT. This codes for CATTSVVAGNTIYF.

The chain has TRBV9 and TRBJ2-3; TRBD1 matches at 8 bases. Per the germline V gene, CDR1 is SGDLS and CDR2 is YYNGEE. The junction had 4 bases not matched to a gene; V was cut back by 2 bases and J by 5 bases. This CDR3 is 14 amino acids long. The CDR3 sequence: CASSVRGQGDTQYF. The CDR3 DNA follows: TGTGCCAGCAGCGTCAGGGGGCAAGGAGATACGCAGTATTTT.

The chain uses TRBV19 and TRBJ1-2, with a possible D match to TRBD1 (5 bases). Germline V gene sequence: CDR1 LNHDA, CDR2 SQIVND (reference sequence). V lost 7 bases and J 2 bases, leaving 17 bases between the germline ends. CDR3 size: 15 residues. DNA for the CDR3: TGTGCCAGTACCCTCGGGGGAACGGGAAACTATGGCTACACCTTC. Its protein is CASTLGGTGNYGYTF.

V gene TRBV9 combines with J gene TRBJ1-6, with D possibly TRBD1 on 6 matching bases. Between the trimmed V and J ends, which lost 0 bases and 6 bases, there was a span of 10 bases. Germline CDR1 reads SGDLS; CDR2 reads YYNGEE. The CDR3 runs to 15 residues. CDR3 sequence (DNA): TGTGCCAGCAGCGTAGAGGGGGGGCTTAATTCACCCCTCCACTTT. This encodes CASSVEGGLNSPLHF.

On this clone itself: The same CDR3 arises from other DNA sequences in this sample as well. The genes are TRBV12-3 or TRBV12-4 and TRBJ2-7; D uncertain. The ends were cut back, 3 bases at V and 5 bases at J, with 8 bases in the middle. This CDR3 contains 12 residues. CDR3 in DNA: TGTGCCAGCAGTTTCATTCGAAACGAGCAGTACTTC. Translation: CASSFIRNEQYF.

The V call is TRBV4-3, the J call TRBJ1-2, with unresolved D. This CDR3 is built from 15 residues. V was pared by 4 bases and J by 4 bases, with 16 bases between. Germline loops: CDR1 LGHNA, CDR2 YSLEER. Here the CDR3 reads CASSLVDRPVYGYTF. Written as DNA, the CDR3 is TGCGCCAGCAGCCTGGTCGACCGGCCCGTCTATGGCTACACCTTC.

V gene TRBV28 combines with J gene TRBJ2-7; 10 nucleotides agree with TRBD1. The junction had 14 bases not matched to a gene; V was cut back by 8 bases and J by 7 bases. Germline V lookup: CDR1 MDHEN, CDR2 SYDVKM. The CDR3 loop spans 15 amino acids. The chain's CDR3 is CASGEVDRGLGEQYF. In DNA, the CDR3 is TGTGCCAGCGGGGAAGTTGACAGGGGGCTGGGAGAGCAGTACTTC.

The chain carries TRBV7-2 and TRBJ1-3, with TRBD1 matching 8 bases. The J segment lost 2 bases and the V segment lost 1 base, leaving 7 bases of the junction unmatched. In germline, CDR1 is SGHTA, CDR2 FQGNSA. There are 17 residues in the CDR3. CDR3 sequence reads: CASSLEATGVAGNTIYF. CDR3 coding DNA: TGTGCCAGCAGCTTAGAAGCGACAGGGGTGGCTGGAAACACCATATATTTT.

V and J are TRBV28 and TRBJ1-2; a possible D gene is TRBD1 (6 bases). The CDR3 has 15 residues. V shed 10 bases and J shed 5 bases, with 23 bases lying between them. From germline, CDR1 is MDHEN and CDR2 SYDVKM. The CDR3 spells CATQGGGGTTYGYTF. Written as DNA, the CDR3 is TGTGCCACCCAAGGGGGAGGGGGGACAACTTATGGCTACACCTTC.

The chain combines TRBV3-1 (or the pseudogene TRBV3-2) with TRBJ2-7; a possible D gene is TRBD1 (8 bases). The CDR3 is 14 amino acids. With 6 bases removed from V and 3 bases from J, the gap between germline ends came to 15 bases. Germline CDR1 is LGHDT and CDR2 is YNNKEL (reference sequence). CDR3 sequence reads: CASSPGGTGYEQYF. The CDR3 DNA reads TGTGCCAGCAGTCCCGGGGGGACAGGCTACGAGCAGTACTTC.

V gene TRBV7-2 combines with J gene TRBJ1-4, with 8 bases identical to TRBD1. V lost 4 bases and J lost 6; bases outside the gene matches: 7. Germline V gene data show CDR1 as SGHTA and CDR2 as FQGNSA. The CDR3 length is 15 residues. The CDR3 region is CASSSGQGRDEKLFF. The CDR3 DNA is TGTGCCAGCAGCTCCGGACAGGGTAGGGATGAAAAACTGTTTTTT.